This entry lists 5 T cell receptor beta chains sequenced from one sample in a study of identical twins. TCRdb itself ran the 5' RACE reads through MiXCR, one entry per CDR3 protein. Altogether 1,800,000 or so distinct CDR3 sequences are present, about 30% being singletons, with the ten largest covering 0.25% to 0.3%. The sample was cord blood. These receptors were collected from a newborn girl in good health.

The V gene is TRBV5-1, the J gene TRBJ1-5, with D perhaps matching TRBD1 (6 bases). The CDR3 totals 13 residues. Germline V gives CDR1 SGHRS, CDR2 YFSETQ. V was trimmed by 4 bases and J by 4 bases, leaving 9 bases between them. CDR3 sequence (DNA): TGCGCCAGCAGCGAGGACAGAAATCAGCCCCAGCATTTT. Translating it yields CASSEDRNQPQHF.

A few counts support this clonotype. The chain combines TRBV6-5 with TRBJ1-2, with D possibly being TRBD1 (5 bases). The CDR3 runs to 13 residues. The V gene lost 5 bases and the J gene lost 10 bases, with 17 bases spanning the gap. Germline CDR1 is MNHEY and CDR2 is SVGAGI. The CDR3 sequence: CASSPTFRVVYTF. DNA of the CDR3: TGTGCCAGCAGTCCGACTTTCAGGGTAGTCTACACCTTC.

V gene TRBV7-6 combines with J gene TRBJ1-1, with a possible D match to TRBD1 (5 bases). Trimming stripped 4 bases from V and 1 base from J, with 10 bases between. Germline-derived CDR1 and CDR2 are SGHVS and FNYEAQ. The length of the CDR3 is 14 residues. CDR3 sequence reads: CASSYRPKNTEAFF. In DNA, the CDR3 is TGTGCCAGCAGCTACAGGCCTAAGAACACTGAAGCTTTCTTT.

This clonotype came up a few times. The chain combines TRBV4-2 with TRBJ1-1, with D unresolved. The V and J ends lost 0 bases and 4 bases respectively, with 9 bases between them. The CDR3 is 14 amino acids. CDR1 and CDR2 from the germline V gene are LGHNA and YNFKEQ. CDR3 DNA sequence: TGTGCCAGCAGCCAAGATCGACTGAGCACTGAAGCTTTCTTT. Protein sequence: CASSQDRLSTEAFF.

The J gene is TRBJ2-7, the V gene TRBV20-1; 7 positions agree with TRBD1. The CDR3 covers 16 residues. The V gene end was trimmed by 0 bases and the J gene end by 3 bases; junction bases not matched to a gene: 11. Germline V lookup: CDR1 DFQATT, CDR2 SNEGSKA (reference sequence). CDR3 loop: CSARDLDRDIIYEQYF. CDR3 sequence (DNA): TGCAGTGCTAGAGATCTCGACAGGGATATTATCTACGAGCAGTACTTC.